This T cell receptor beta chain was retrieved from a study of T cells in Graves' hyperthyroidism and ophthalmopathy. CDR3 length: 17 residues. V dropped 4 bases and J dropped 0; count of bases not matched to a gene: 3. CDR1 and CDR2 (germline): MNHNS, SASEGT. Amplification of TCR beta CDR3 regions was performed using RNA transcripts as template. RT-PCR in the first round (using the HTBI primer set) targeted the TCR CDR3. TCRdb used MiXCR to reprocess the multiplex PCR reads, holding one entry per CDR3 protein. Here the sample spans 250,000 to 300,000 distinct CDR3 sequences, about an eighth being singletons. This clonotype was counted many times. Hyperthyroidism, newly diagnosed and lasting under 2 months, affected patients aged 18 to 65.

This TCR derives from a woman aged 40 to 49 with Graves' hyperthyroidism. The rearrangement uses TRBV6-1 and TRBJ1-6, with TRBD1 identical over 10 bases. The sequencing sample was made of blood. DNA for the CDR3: TGTGCCAGCAGTGTGACAGGGGGCAACTCCTATAATTCACCCCTCCACTTT. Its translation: CASSVTGGNSYNSPLHF.